The entry below gives a single T cell receptor (beta chain) sequence along with its context. Sequencing used immunoSEQ v3. Sequencing depth was approximately 2 million read pairs for survey level, roughly 5-6.5 million for deep. Method: immunoSEQ multiplex PCR; TCRdb's copy keeps in-frame clones and lacks some. The table lists 35,000 to 55,000 clones, 79% of them singletons. Indicated time point: pre-treatment sample, taken before nivolumab and TIL therapy. Patients were adults with stage 4 NSCLC. The entry originates in a study of TIL therapy for anti-PD-1-resistant metastatic lung cancer. Study in general: Tumors carried a median about 1.5 non-synonymous mutations per megabase.

Germline V gene data show CDR1 as SGDLS and CDR2 as YYNGEE. The length of the CDR3 is 14 residues. V shed 8 bases, J shed 5 bases, and the junction held 6 bases outside the gene matches. The chain uses TRBV9 and TRBJ2-1, with TRBD2 matching over 11 bases. The starting material was blood, obtained at baseline. The source is a man aged 65 to 85 with non-small cell lung cancer. In DNA, the CDR3 is TGTGCCAGTGCCGGGACTAGCGGAAACAATGAGCAGTTCTTC. This encodes CASAGTSGNNEQFF. The full variable domain, with the rest looked up from reference TRBV9 and TRBJ2-1, is DSGVTQTPKHLITATGQRVTLRCSPRSGDLSVYWYQQSLDQGLQFLIQYYNGEERAKGNILERFSAQQFPDLHSELNLSSLELGDSALYFCASAGTSGNNEQFFGPGTRLTVL.